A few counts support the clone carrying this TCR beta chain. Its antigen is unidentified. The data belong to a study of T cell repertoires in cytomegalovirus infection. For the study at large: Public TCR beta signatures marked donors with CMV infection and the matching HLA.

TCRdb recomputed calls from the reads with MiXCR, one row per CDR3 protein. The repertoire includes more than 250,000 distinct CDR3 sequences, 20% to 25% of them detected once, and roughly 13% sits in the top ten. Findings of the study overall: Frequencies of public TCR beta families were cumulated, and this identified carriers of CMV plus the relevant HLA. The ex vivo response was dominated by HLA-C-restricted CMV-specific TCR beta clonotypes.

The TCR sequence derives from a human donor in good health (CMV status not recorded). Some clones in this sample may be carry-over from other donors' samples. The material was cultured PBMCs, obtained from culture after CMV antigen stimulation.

The CDR3 coding sequence is TGTGCCAGCAGTTCACTCCCCAGGGTAGAAACTGAAGCTTTCTTT. Translated, it gives CASSSLPRVETEAFF. The rearrangement joins TRBV27 to TRBJ1-1; TRBD1 is a possible D gene (5 bases). The CDR3 is 15 amino acids. Trimming shortened V by 4 bases and J by 5 bases, and 17 bases separated the two germline ends. The germline V gene has CDR1 MNHEY and CDR2 SMNVEV (reference sequence).